This T cell receptor beta chain was sequenced for a study of beta chain features in type 1 diabetes. The investigators reverse transcribed all of the isolated RNA, so they sequenced expressed TCRB transcripts. Assay: immunoSEQ multiplex PCR; the TCRdb copy retains only in-frame clones and omits some. The sample yields about 660,000 clones, roughly 13% seen once. Study findings and constraints: TCRB CDR3s from Type 1 diabetes patients were moderately but significantly shorter in all four CD4+ subsets.

Remarks on this clone: The target antigen is unknown.

V trimming: 5 bases; J trimming: 0 bases; junction bases outside the gene matches: 5. The germline V gene encodes CDR1 SQVTM and CDR2 ANQGSEA. The CDR3 is 15 amino acids. The source of this sequence is a man in his late teens or twenties with type 1 diabetes. The sample comprised naive CD4+ T cells from blood. The rearrangement joins TRBV29-1 to TRBJ2-2, with TRBD1 matching 8 bases. As DNA, the CDR3 is TGCAGCGTTCGAGGACAGGGCCCGAACACCGGGGAGCTGTTTTTT. This translates into CSVRGQGPNTGELFF.